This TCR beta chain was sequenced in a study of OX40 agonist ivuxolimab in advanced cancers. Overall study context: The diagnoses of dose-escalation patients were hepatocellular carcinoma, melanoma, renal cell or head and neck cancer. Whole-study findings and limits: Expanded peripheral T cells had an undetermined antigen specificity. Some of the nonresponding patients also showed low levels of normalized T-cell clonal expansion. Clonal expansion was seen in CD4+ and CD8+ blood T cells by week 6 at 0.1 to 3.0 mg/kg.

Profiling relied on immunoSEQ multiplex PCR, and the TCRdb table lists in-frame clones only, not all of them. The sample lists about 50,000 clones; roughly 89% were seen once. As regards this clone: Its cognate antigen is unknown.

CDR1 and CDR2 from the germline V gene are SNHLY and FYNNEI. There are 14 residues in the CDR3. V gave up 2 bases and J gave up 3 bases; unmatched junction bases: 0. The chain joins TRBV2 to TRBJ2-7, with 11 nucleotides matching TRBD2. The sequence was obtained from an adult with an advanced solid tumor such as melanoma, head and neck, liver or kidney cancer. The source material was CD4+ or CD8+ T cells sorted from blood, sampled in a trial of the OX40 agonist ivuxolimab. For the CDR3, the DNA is TGTGCCAGCAGTGAACTAGCGGGGGGCTACGAGCAGTACGTC. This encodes CASSELAGGYEQYV.